The TCR beta chain under discussion was sequenced for a study of PD-L1 blockade in urothelial cancer. Overall study context: Analyses used blood from 3 weeks (second dose) and 6 weeks after treatment start. When blood samples were assessed, the median T cell count was about 140,000.

The sample holds one count of this clone. Its cognate antigen is unknown. V was pared by 6 bases and J by 0 bases, with 9 bases between. The CDR3 consists of 14 residues. Germline values: CDR1 MNHNY, CDR2 SVGAGI (reference sequence). Regarding time point: peripheral blood 6 weeks after treatment start. The data were produced by immunoSEQ multiplex PCR, yet TCRdb's version contains in-frame clones alone and is incomplete. This table holds tens of thousands of clones, roughly nine tenths found once. General observations from the study: Improved survival was predicted by pretreatment blood TCR clonality below the median.

The clonotype was recovered from a man between 65 and 79 years old with urothelial cancer. The material was PBMCs, obtained around atezolizumab (anti-PD-L1) treatment. The chain joins TRBV6-6 to TRBJ2-1; weak D call: TRBD1 (5 bases). CDR3 DNA: TGTGCCAGCAGCTCCAGGGCCTCCTACAATGAGCAGTTCTTC. Translation gives CASSSRASYNEQFF.